This T cell receptor beta chain came from a study of PD-1 blockade in classical Hodgkin lymphoma (TCRdb year 2020). In terms of the full investigation: Nivolumab dosing was 3 mg/kg intravenously every 2 weeks, continuing until either disease progression or unacceptable toxicity. A peripheral blood immune signature of response to PD-1 blockade in classical Hodgkin lymphoma was defined using TCR beta sequencing and CyTOF.

What the work shows at the level of the full study, not this receptor alone: Baseline TCR diversity was reported to be lower in newly diagnosed patients than in healthy donors, and even lower in relapsed/refractory patients. The study was restricted to a single clinical trial cohort, and the causes of repertoire differences, possibly disease activity or prior therapy, were left undefined. A significant rise by C4D1 was seen in CD4+ but not CD8+ TCR diversity (p=0.0027 vs p=0.16), with the rise being most apparent in complete responders (p=0.02). Trial patients achieving complete response had baseline diversity similar to newly diagnosed patients, whereas partial responders and progressors had significantly lower diversity. Patients starting nivolumab less than 1 year after ASCT had lower diversity and were excluded from later analyses to avoid confounding by immune reconstitution.

The germline V gene supplies CDR1 MNHEY and CDR2 SVGAGI. The CDR3 numbers 15 residues from cysteine through phenylalanine. Only the CDR3 region is kept as DNA, spanning 45 bases read in frame from base 1. For this chain, trimming is 4 bases at the V end and 6 bases at the J end, and the number of junction bases without a gene match is 8. Genomic DNA was isolated using the Qiagen DNeasy kit from unsorted PBMCs as well as from negatively selected CD4+ and CD8+ fractions. Amplification of TCR beta CDR3 regions was done by immunoSEQ multiplex PCR with primers that anneal to V and J segments. A synthetic immune receptor repertoire was used to minimize amplification bias, and remaining bias was computationally removed after sequencing. On the study's bioinformatics: Repertoire diversity was quantified as the Shannon entropy index using custom Python scripts. Unsorted, CD4+ and CD8+ repertoires were analyzed separately, except in combined analyses where CD4+ and CD8+ sequences were merged in silico. Clonal expansion was defined as a frequency increase of at least 2-fold after treatment compared with C1D1, and clones undetected at baseline were assigned a pseudocount of 0.5. Singleton clones were defined as clones with 0 or 1 copy at C1D1, and non-singleton clones were defined as clones with 2 or more copies. Clones expanded in unsorted samples were labelled as CD4+, CD8+ or unknown by matching protein sequences in sorted samples from the same patient. Wilcoxon tests were applied to paired samples to test diversity changes from C1D1 to C4D1. Not all clones reach the TCRdb copy of this immuneACCESS table, which keeps in-frame sequences only. Checked studies attribute under half of the gap to unresolved V genes and leave the rest unexplained. The DNA gave D and trimming, while V, J and clone size come from that table. This sample lists around 93,000 clones; over 75% were detected once. The ten largest clones represent 9.4% of the sample.

Interpreted using the paper, the time point label stands for: cycle 4 day 1 (C4D1), after 5 to 7 weeks of nivolumab. Relapse after autologous stem cell transplantation had occurred in all trial patients, and cohorts A, B and C were distinguished by prior brentuximab vedotin exposure. The trial cohort comprised 56 patients with relapsed/refractory classical Hodgkin lymphoma whose best overall responses were complete response, partial response or progressive disease. In the multi-cohort phase II CheckMate 205 trial, trial patients received single-agent nivolumab. An independent review committee assessed best overall response by applying the 2007 International Working Group response criteria. Trial PBMCs were collected immediately before nivolumab initiation (C1D1) and during therapy at cycle 2 day 1 and cycle 4 day 1. Peripheral blood was collected in 8 mL Vacutainer Cell Preparation Tubes, from which PBMCs were isolated by centrifugation and then cryopreserved.

As concerns this clone: No cognate antigen has been identified for it. No much larger clone is present one base from it, and per-base qualities are unavailable.

The sequence links TRBV6-5 to TRBJ2-7, and 11 bases in between align with TRBD2. Material: peripheral blood mononuclear cells (PBMCs), obtained before the fourth cycle of nivolumab. This TCR derives from a human donor with classical Hodgkin lymphoma. Read as DNA, the sequence is TGTGCCAGCAGTTGGCTAGCGGGAGGTCCATTCGAGCAGTACTTC. Translated, it gives CASSWLAGGPFEQYF.